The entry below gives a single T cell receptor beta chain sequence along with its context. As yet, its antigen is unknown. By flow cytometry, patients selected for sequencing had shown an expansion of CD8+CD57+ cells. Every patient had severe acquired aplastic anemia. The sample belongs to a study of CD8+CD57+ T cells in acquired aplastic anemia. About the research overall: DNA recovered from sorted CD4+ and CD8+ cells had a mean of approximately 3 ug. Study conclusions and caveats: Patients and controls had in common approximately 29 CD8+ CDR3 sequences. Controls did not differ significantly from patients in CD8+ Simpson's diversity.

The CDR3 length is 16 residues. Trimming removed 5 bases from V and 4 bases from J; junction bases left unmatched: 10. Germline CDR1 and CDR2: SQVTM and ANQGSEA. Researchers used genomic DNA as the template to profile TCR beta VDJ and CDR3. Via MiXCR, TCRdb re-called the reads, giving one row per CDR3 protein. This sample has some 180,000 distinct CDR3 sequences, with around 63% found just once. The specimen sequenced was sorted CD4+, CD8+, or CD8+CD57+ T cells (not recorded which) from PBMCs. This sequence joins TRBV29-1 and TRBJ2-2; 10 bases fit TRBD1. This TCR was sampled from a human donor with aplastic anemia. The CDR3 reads CSVLVRDRGLTGELFF. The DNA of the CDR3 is TGCAGCGTTTTAGTCCGGGACAGGGGACTCACCGGGGAGCTGTTTTTT.